The 16 T cell receptor beta chains reported below all come from one sample, sequenced in a study of glioma-infiltrating T cells after dendritic cell vaccination listed by TCRdb under 2016. The label giving this sample's time point can be read as: after dendritic cell vaccination, including at tumor progression/relapse. To prepare the library, the immunoSEQ multiplex PCR assay was applied. This is the immuneACCESS table as TCRdb keeps it, with only in-frame sequences that have V and J called. A part of the clones is gone; compared with another copy, unresolved V genes explain less than half, and the rest is unexplained. The sample profile shows about 65,000 clones; roughly 86% of them were found once. The ten largest account for roughly 12% of the sample. Sequencing was performed on blood, taken after dendritic cell vaccination. The receptors shown here come from a human donor with glioblastoma.

Of note for this clone: No DNA is shown, since the ends of the CDR3 on it are uncertain; the CDR3 is the one TCRdb lists. The CDR3 loop reads CAWSVVGRGTFF. This chain connects TRBV30 to TRBJ1-1; TRBD1 is the table's D call, not checked against the DNA. The CDR3 is made up of 12 amino acids, end residues included. CDR1 is GTSNPN, CDR2 SVGIG, per germline (reference sequence).

The V call is TRBV4-3, the J call TRBJ1-4; unclear D gene. V lost 0 bases and J lost 8, with 7 bases in between. This CDR3 spans 13 amino acids. Germline CDR1 reads LGHNA; CDR2 reads YSLEER. CDR3 nucleotides: TGCGCCAGCAGCCAAGACAGGCGCGAAAAACTGTTTTTT. It is translated as CASSQDRREKLFF.

The V gene is TRBV27, the J gene TRBJ1-5; D remains unclear. The germline CDR1 and CDR2 sequences are MNHEY and SMNVEV (reference sequence). The CDR3 extends over 13 amino acids. Trimming stripped 4 bases from V and 4 bases from J, with 8 bases between. The CDR3 nucleotides are TGTGCCAGCAGTTGGCAGGTAAATCAGCCCCAGCATTTT. This gives the protein CASSWQVNQPQHF.

V gene TRBV27 combines with J gene TRBJ1-1, with unresolved D. V shed 6 bases and J shed 4 bases, with 18 bases lying between them. The V gene's germline CDR1 is MNHEY and CDR2 SMNVEV (reference sequence). The CDR3 length is 15 residues. The CDR3 DNA is TGTGCCAGCAGACCCCTTTTGGGTCGCGGCACTGAAGCTTTCTTT. It yields the protein CASRPLLGRGTEAFF.

A word on this clone: The germline gene is not matched at one end of the junction; a read error may be the cause. The rearrangement uses TRBV7-7 and TRBJ2-7; 8 bases fit TRBD2. Germline CDR1 SSHAT, CDR2 FNYEAQ (reference sequence). CDR3 length: 17 amino acids. The CDR3 DNA reads TGTGCTAGCAGCTTAGGAGCCGGCACTAGCGGTACCTACGAGCAGTACTTC. Its protein is CASSLGAGTSGTYEQYF. The full variable domain, rest sourced from reference TRBV7-7 and TRBJ2-7, is GAGVSQSPRYKVTKRGQDVTLRCDPISSHATLYWYQQALGQGPEFLTYFNYEAQPDKSGLPSDRFSAERPEGSISTLTIQRTEQRDSAMYRCASSLGAGTSGTYEQYFGPGTRLTVT.

The sample holds one count of this clone. This rearrangement joins TRBV19 to TRBJ2-7; 8 bases map to TRBD2. The germline V gene has CDR1 LNHDA and CDR2 SQIVND (reference sequence). After removal of 5 bases from V and 1 base from J, the junction contained 7 bases not matched to a gene. The CDR3 length is 15 residues. CDR3 DNA: TGTGCCAGTAGTGCAGGGCTAGCGGGTTCCTACGAGCAGTACTTC. Translated, it gives CASSAGLAGSYEQYF.

The V and J genes are TRBV6-1 and TRBJ1-2; perhaps TRBD1 as D (5 bases). Trimming took off 8 bases at V and 5 bases at J, with 15 bases between the two ends. Germline V gene lookup returns CDR1 MNHNS and CDR2 SASEGT. CDR3 size: 13 residues. Written as DNA, the CDR3 is TGTGCCAGCGGACAAGGGAGGGGATATGGCTACACCTTC. This gives the protein CASGQGRGYGYTF.

The gene calls are TRBV6-1 and TRBJ2-7; TRBD1 matches 10 bases. The CDR3 runs 14 residues. Germline V CDR1 and CDR2: MNHNS, SASEGT. V was clipped by 10 bases and J by 5 bases; unmatched bases: 11. The CDR3 coding sequence is TGTGCCACCAGGGACAGGGGAATGGGCCACGAGCAGTACTTC. Translated: CATRDRGMGHEQYF.

The CDR3 nucleotides read TGTGCCAGCAGTGAAGGCCCAACGGGGCAGCCCCAGCATTTT. This gives the protein CASSEGPTGQPQHF. This rearrangement joins TRBV6-4 to TRBJ1-5; D is undetermined. Between the trimmed V and J ends, which lost 3 bases and 7 bases, there was a span of 13 bases. From germline, CDR1 is MRHNA and CDR2 SNTAGT. CDR3 length: 14 residues.

Comment on this clone: Other DNA sequences in the same sample also yield this CDR3. J is TRBJ1-2 and V is TRBV19; tentatively, D is TRBD1 (5 bases). The CDR3 is 12 residues long. Germline V lookup: CDR1 LNHDA, CDR2 SQIVND (reference sequence). Between the trimmed V and J ends, which lost 2 bases and 7 bases, there was a span of 8 bases. The CDR3 loop is CASSIRGGGYTF. In nucleotides, the CDR3 is TGTGCCAGTAGTATACGGGGGGGTGGCTACACCTTC.

The chain is built from TRBV5-4 and TRBJ2-3; the match to TRBD2 covers 10 bases. V lost 5 bases to trimming and J lost 4 bases; unmatched junction nucleotides: 7. The V gene's germline CDR1 is SGHNT and CDR2 YYREEE (reference sequence). CDR3 size: 15 residues. The CDR3 DNA follows: TGTGCCAGCAGTTCAGCGGGAGGGCCGCCAGATACGCAGTATTTT. This translates into CASSSAGGPPDTQYF.

CDR3 amino acids: CAGRNRGPTDTQYF. CDR3 sequence (DNA): TGTGCAGGAAGGAACAGGGGCCCCACAGATACGCAGTATTTT. The V gene is TRBV5-4, the J gene TRBJ2-3; 7 bases line up with TRBD1. The CDR3 is made up of 14 amino acids. The germline CDR1 and CDR2 sequences are SGHNT and YYREEE (reference sequence).

A note on this clone: Other nucleotide sequences in the sample specify the same CDR3. The rearrangement joins TRBV5-4 to TRBJ1-6; 7 nucleotides align to TRBD1. V shed 2 bases and J 7 bases; nucleotides not matched to a gene: 3. The V gene's germline CDR1 is SGHNT and CDR2 YYREEE (reference sequence). The CDR3 runs to 14 residues. In DNA form, the CDR3 reads TGTGCCAGCAGCTTCGGCAGGGGGAATTCACCCCTCCACTTT. This codes for CASSFGRGNSPLHF.

This chain uses TRBV7-3 with TRBJ1-1; 7 bases match TRBD1. CDR1 is SGHTA and CDR2 is FQGTGA in the germline V gene. V lost 2 bases to trimming and J lost 2 bases; unmatched junction nucleotides: 5. The CDR3 extends over 15 amino acids. The chain's CDR3 is CASSLLQGTNTEAFF. In DNA, the CDR3 is TGTGCCAGCAGCTTACTACAGGGGACTAACACTGAAGCTTTCTTT. The variable domain in full, completed from reference TRBV7-3 and TRBJ1-1, reads GAGVSQTPSNKVTEKGKYVELRCDPISGHTALYWYRQSLGQGPEFLIYFQGTGAADDSGLPNDRFFAVRPEGSVSTLKIQRTERGDSAVYLCASSLLQGTNTEAFFGQGTRLTVV.

V gene TRBV7-2 combines with J gene TRBJ2-7, with 8 bases lining up with TRBD2. This CDR3 contains 19 residues. Germline CDR1 and CDR2: SGHTA and FQGNSA. Trimming took 4 bases from V and 3 from J; bases not matched to a gene: 20. CDR3 in DNA: TGTGCCAGCAGCTCCTGGACTAGCCAGGGCAGGGTTGTCGGCTACGAGCAGTACTTC. The encoded protein is CASSSWTSQGRVVGYEQYF.

V gene TRBV14 combines with J gene TRBJ1-2; the match to TRBD1 covers 8 bases. Per germline, CDR1 SGHDN and CDR2 FVKESK. V lost 4 bases and J lost 4; bases outside the gene matches: 5. CDR3 length equals 14 residues. The chain's CDR3 is CASSPGTGPYGYTF. The CDR3 bases are TGTGCCAGCAGCCCCGGGACAGGACCCTATGGCTACACCTTC.